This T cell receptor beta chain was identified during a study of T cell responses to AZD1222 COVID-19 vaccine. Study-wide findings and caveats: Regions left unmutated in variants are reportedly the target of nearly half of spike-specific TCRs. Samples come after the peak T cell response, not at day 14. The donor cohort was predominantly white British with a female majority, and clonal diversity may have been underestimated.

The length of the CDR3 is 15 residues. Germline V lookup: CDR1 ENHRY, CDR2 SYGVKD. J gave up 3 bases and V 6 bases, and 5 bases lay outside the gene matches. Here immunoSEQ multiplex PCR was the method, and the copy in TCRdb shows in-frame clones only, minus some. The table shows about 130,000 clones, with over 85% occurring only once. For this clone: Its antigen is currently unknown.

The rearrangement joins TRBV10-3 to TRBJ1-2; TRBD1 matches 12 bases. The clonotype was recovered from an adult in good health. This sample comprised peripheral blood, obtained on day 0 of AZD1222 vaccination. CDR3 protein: CAISGTGGADYGYTF. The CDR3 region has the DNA TGTGCCATCAGCGGGACAGGGGGCGCCGACTATGGCTACACCTTC.